This is a list of T cell receptor beta chains from one sample in a study of blood T cell repertoires in COVID-19. Here immunoSEQ multiplex PCR was the method, and the copy in TCRdb shows in-frame clones only, minus some. The sample shows 180,000 or so clones, about four fifths of them seen only once. The sample was peripheral blood. The source of these receptors is a woman aged 40 to 50 with COVID-19, enrolled during active disease. CDR3s include the opening cysteine and the closing phenylalanine or tryptophan. The D gene is left open where the match is weak. Rows give clone size only sometimes, using once, few, many, or a class for an expanded clone.

>-|TRBJ2-2|TRBD1|TRBV2
TGTGCCAGCAGCGGACAGGGGGCGCGAACCGGGGAGCTGTTTTTT
CASSGQGARTGELFF
>-|TRBJ2-1|TRBD1|TRBV5-1
TGCGCCAGCAGCATTCAGACAGGGGGATCGCTTAGCTCCTACAATGAGCAGTTCTTC
CASSIQTGGSLSSYNEQFF
>-|TRBJ1-3|TRBD1|TRBV2
TGTGCCAGCAGTCCCGGGACAGGGCGCTCTGGAAACACCATATATTTT
CASSPGTGRSGNTIYF
>-|TRBJ2-1|TRBD2|TRBV27
TGTGCCAGCGGGGACTATGGGTTAAATGAGCAGTTCTTC
CASGDYGLNEQFF
>-|TRBJ2-1|-|TRBV9
TGTGCCAGCAGTGTGGCCCCGGGAGATTACTATGAGCAGTTCTTC
CASSVAPGDYYEQFF
>-|TRBJ2-3|TRBD2|TRBV6-1
TGTGCCAGCAGTGAAGCGCTGGCGGGAGGGTCGGTAGATACGCAGTATTTT
CASSEALAGGSVDTQYF
>-|TRBJ2-3|-|TRBV9
TGTGCCAGCAGCGTCGGGGTTTCAGATACGCAGTATTTT
CASSVGVSDTQYF
>-|TRBJ1-1|-|TRBV19
TGTGCCAGTAGTGAGGGAAGAAACACTGAAGCTTTCTTT
CASSEGRNTEAFF
>-|TRBJ1-2|TRBD1|TRBV6-5
TGTGCCAGCAGTTTCACAGGACAGGGCCACTATGGCTACACCTTC
CASSFTGQGHYGYTF
>-|TRBJ1-1|-|TRBV4-1
TGCGCCAGCAGCCAAGATCTAAGGGGGGGGAACACTGAAGCTTTCTTT
CASSQDLRGGNTEAFF
>-|TRBJ2-1|TRBD2|TRBV5-4
TGTGCCAGCAGCGGACGGACTAGCGGGGGAGAGCAGTTCTTC
CASSGRTSGGEQFF
>-|TRBJ2-3|-|TRBV6-1
TGTGCCAGCAGTGAACGGTCTAGCACAGATACGCAGTATTTT
CASSERSSTDTQYF
>once|TRBJ2-7|-|TRBV10-3
TGTGCCATCACCTCCACGGACAGCTCCTACGAGCAGTACTTC
CAITSTDSSYEQYF
>-|TRBJ1-5|TRBD1|TRBV5-1
TGCGCCAGCAGTGTACGAGGGGGCCAGCCCCAGCATTTT
CASSVRGGQPQHF
>-|TRBJ1-4|TRBD1|TRBV7-9
TGTGCCAGCAGCTTAGACGGGGACAGGGTTATCGAAAAACTGTTTTTT
CASSLDGDRVIEKLFF
>-|TRBJ2-1|TRBD2|TRBV28
TGTGCCAGCAATCCGTCATCTAGCGGGAGTGGTGAGCAGTTCTTC
CASNPSSSGSGEQFF
>-|TRBJ1-4|-|TRBV15
TGTGCCACCTCCCGGGACATCGAAGAAAAACTGTTTTTT
CATSRDIEEKLFF
>-|TRBJ1-2|-|TRBV29-1
TGCAGCGTTGAAGTATTTCCTCATGGCTACACCTTC
CSVEVFPHGYTF
>-|TRBJ1-5|-|TRBV19
TGTGCCAGTAGGACACAGGGATTGGATCAGCCCCAGCATTTT
CASRTQGLDQPQHF
>-|TRBJ1-2|-|TRBV27
TGTGCCAGCAGTTTAGGTGGGACACAAACATTCTATGGCTACACCTTC
CASSLGGTQTFYGYTF
>-|TRBJ2-1|TRBD2|TRBV3-1/TRBV3-2
TGTGCCAGCAGCCAGTCCGGGGGCGGGAGGGCGGATGAGCAGTTCTTC
CASSQSGGGRADEQFF
>once|TRBJ1-1|-|TRBV7-2
TGTGCCAGCAGTCCGACTTATGGGGGGACTGAAGCTTTCTTT
CASSPTYGGTEAFF
>-|TRBJ2-5|TRBD2|TRBV11-2
TGTGCCAGCAGTCAGAGCGGGGGGGCTTTAGAGACCCAGTACTTC
CASSQSGGALETQYF
>-|TRBJ2-1|-|TRBV6-6
TGTGCCAGCAGTACCAACCAGGGGAGTGAGCAGTTCTTC
CASSTNQGSEQFF
>-|TRBJ1-4|-|TRBV15
TGTGCCACCAGCCGATTTAGACAGGAAAATGAAAAACTGTTTTTT
CATSRFRQENEKLFF
>-|TRBJ1-2|TRBD1|TRBV13
TGTGCCAGCAGCGCCGGACAGGAGGGTAACTATGGCTACACCTTC
CASSAGQEGNYGYTF
>few|TRBJ2-2|-|TRBV7-2
TGTGCCAGCAGCTCGGGGAACACCGGGGAGCTGTTTTTT
CASSSGNTGELFF
>-|TRBJ2-7|-|TRBV28
TGTGCCAGCAGGCTAAGGGGCCCCTACGAGCAGTACTTC
CASRLRGPYEQYF
>-|TRBJ1-5|-|TRBV2
TGTGCCAGCAGCGATGACAGGAATCAGCCCCAGCATTTT
CASSDDRNQPQHF
>-|TRBJ2-7|TRBD2|TRBV15
TGTGCCACCAGCAGTGGGAGCGGGAGCCTGCCTTACGAGCAGTACTTC
CATSSGSGSLPYEQYF
>-|TRBJ2-2|-|TRBV19
TGTGCCAGTAGTATTTCATCGGGCACCGGGGAGCTGTTTTTT
CASSISSGTGELFF
>-|TRBJ2-1|-|TRBV19
TGTGCCAGCAACCGGGACTTGACTTACAATGAGCAGTTCTTC
CASNRDLTYNEQFF
>-|TRBJ2-7|TRBD2|TRBV28
TGTGCCAGCAGTCTCCCCCCCGGGACTAGCGGGTTTTACGAGCAGTACTTC
CASSLPPGTSGFYEQYF
>-|TRBJ2-3|-|TRBV11-2
TGTGCCAGCAGCCCTCACAGGGATCGGGGCACAGATACGCAGTATTTT
CASSPHRDRGTDTQYF
>-|TRBJ2-2|-|TRBV27
TGTGCCAGCAGTTTTAGCGAGTACACCGGGGAGCTGTTTTTT
CASSFSEYTGELFF
>-|TRBJ1-2|-|TRBV4-2
TGTGCCAGCAGCCAAGATCCCAGGGAACATGGCTACACCTTC
CASSQDPREHGYTF
>-|TRBJ1-3|-|TRBV30
TGTGCCTGGACAGGGACTACTGGAAACACCATATATTTT
CAWTGTTGNTIYF
>-|TRBJ2-1|TRBD2|TRBV6-5
TGTGCCAGCAGGGACAGCGGGAGCTCCTACAATGAGCAGTTCTTC
CASRDSGSSYNEQFF
>-|TRBJ1-1|-|TRBV30
TGTGCCTGGAGTCCCGGGATTGAAGCTTTCTTT
CAWSPGIEAFF
>-|TRBJ1-3|-|TRBV7-9
TGTGCCAGCAGCTTACTTTTAGGAAACACCATATATTTT
CASSLLLGNTIYF
>-|TRBJ1-6|TRBD1|TRBV30
TGTGCCTGGGACAGGGTTGAGAATTCACCCCTCCACTTT
CAWDRVENSPLHF
>-|TRBJ2-1|TRBD2|TRBV6-5
TGTGCCAGCAGTTACTCTCGGGGGGGGGCTCGGGAGCAGTTCTTC
CASSYSRGGAREQFF
>-|TRBJ1-1|TRBD1|TRBV18
TGTGCCAGCTCAGTCCTGGGGACAGCCCTTTCGAGCACTGAAGCTTTCTTT
CASSVLGTALSSTEAFF
>-|TRBJ2-3|TRBD1|TRBV28
TGTGCCAGCAGTCGCCAGGGGGTCACAGATACGCAGTATTTT
CASSRQGVTDTQYF
>-|TRBJ2-6|-|TRBV3-1/TRBV3-2
TGTGCCAGCAGCCTTTTACGGTCTGGGGCCAACGTCCTGACTTTC
CASSLLRSGANVLTF
>-|TRBJ2-3|-|TRBV7-6
TGTGCCAGCAGCCTCCTCACAGGGACAAGCACAGATACGCAGTATTTT
CASSLLTGTSTDTQYF
>-|TRBJ2-5|TRBD1|TRBV2
TGTGCCAGCAGTGGCTCCGGGACAGGCGTCTTAGAGACCCAGTACTTC
CASSGSGTGVLETQYF
>-|TRBJ2-2|TRBD2|TRBV6-4
TGTGCCAGCGGCACTAGCGGGGGGAACACCGGGGAGCTGTTTTTT
CASGTSGGNTGELFF
>-|TRBJ2-5|-|TRBV30
TGTGCCTGGACAGGGCCCCCCCGGCAAGAGACCCAGTACTTC
CAWTGPPRQETQYF
>-|TRBJ2-5|-|TRBV28
TGTGCCAGCAGTTATGGGAGTGGGTTGCGGGAGACCCAGTACTTC
CASSYGSGLRETQYF
>-|TRBJ1-6|-|TRBV5-1
TGCGCCAGCAGCCATTCGGGACAAAATTCACCCCTCCACTTT
CASSHSGQNSPLHF
>once|TRBJ1-2|-|TRBV3-1/TRBV3-2
TGTGCCAGCAGCCAAGGTCTGGCAGGCTCCGTTTATGGCTACACCTTC
CASSQGLAGSVYGYTF
>-|TRBJ1-2|-|TRBV6-5
TGTGCCAGTATCCGCGAGAGGGGGAACGGCTACACCTTC
CASIRERGNGYTF
>-|TRBJ2-1|TRBD2|TRBV18
TGTGCCAGCTCACCCCGGGGGAGCGGGAGCGTGAGGGAGCAGTTCTTC
CASSPRGSGSVREQFF
>-|TRBJ2-3|TRBD2|TRBV19
TGTGCCAGTAGTTTCGTCGCGGGAGGGCCCTCAGATACGCAGTATTTT
CASSFVAGGPSDTQYF
>-|TRBJ2-1|TRBD2|TRBV27
TGTGCCAGCAGTTTGCGGACTAGCGGGACTGAGCAGTTCTTC
CASSLRTSGTEQFF
>-|TRBJ1-6|TRBD1|TRBV10-2
TGCGCCAGCAGTGAGACGTTCTCCAGGACAGGAGTTTCACCCCTCCACTTT
CASSETFSRTGVSPLHF